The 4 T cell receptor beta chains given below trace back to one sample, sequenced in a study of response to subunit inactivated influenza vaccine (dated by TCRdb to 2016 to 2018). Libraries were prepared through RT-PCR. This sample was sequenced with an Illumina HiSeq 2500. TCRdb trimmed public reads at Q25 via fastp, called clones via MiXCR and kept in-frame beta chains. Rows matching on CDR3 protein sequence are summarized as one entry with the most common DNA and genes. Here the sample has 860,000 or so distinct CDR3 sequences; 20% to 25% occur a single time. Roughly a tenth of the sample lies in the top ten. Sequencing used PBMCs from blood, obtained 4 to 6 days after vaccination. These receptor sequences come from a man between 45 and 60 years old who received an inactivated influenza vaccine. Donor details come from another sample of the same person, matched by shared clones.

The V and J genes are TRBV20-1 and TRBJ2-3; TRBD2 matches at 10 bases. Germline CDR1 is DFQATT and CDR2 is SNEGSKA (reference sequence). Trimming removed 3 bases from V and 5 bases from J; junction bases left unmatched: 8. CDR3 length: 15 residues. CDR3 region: CSASGASGSLDTQYF. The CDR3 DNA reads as TGCAGTGCTAGTGGAGCTAGCGGGAGTTTAGATACGCAGTATTTT.

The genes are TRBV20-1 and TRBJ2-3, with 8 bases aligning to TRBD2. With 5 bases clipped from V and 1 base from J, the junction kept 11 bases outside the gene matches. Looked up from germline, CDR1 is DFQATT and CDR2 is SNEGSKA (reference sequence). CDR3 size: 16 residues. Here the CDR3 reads CSAPPGLARRTDTQYF. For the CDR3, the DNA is TGCAGTGCTCCTCCAGGACTAGCTCGCCGCACAGATACGCAGTATTTT.

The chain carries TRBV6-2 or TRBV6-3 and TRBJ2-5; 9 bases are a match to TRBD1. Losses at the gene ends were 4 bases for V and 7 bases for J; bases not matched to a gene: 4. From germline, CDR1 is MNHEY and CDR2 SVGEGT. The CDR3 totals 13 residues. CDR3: CASSSTGGGTQYF. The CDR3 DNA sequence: TGTGCCAGCAGTTCGACAGGGGGAGGGACCCAGTACTTC.

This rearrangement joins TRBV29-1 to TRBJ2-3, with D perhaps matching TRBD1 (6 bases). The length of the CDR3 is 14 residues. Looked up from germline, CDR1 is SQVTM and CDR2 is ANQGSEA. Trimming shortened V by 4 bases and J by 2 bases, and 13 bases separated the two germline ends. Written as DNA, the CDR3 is TGCAGCGTTGTGGGGCAGGGGCACACAGATACGCAGTATTTT. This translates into CSVVGQGHTDTQYF.